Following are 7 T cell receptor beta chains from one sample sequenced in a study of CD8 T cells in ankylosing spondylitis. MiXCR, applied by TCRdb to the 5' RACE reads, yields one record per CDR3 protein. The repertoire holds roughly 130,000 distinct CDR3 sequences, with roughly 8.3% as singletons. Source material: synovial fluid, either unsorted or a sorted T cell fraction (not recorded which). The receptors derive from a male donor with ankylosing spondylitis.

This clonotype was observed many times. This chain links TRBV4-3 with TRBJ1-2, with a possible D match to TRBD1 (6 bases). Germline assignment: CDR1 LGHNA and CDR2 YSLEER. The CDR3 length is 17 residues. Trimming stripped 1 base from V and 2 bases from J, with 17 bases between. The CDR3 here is CASSQAFGQPSNYGYTF. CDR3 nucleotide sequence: TGCGCCAGCAGCCAAGCCTTTGGACAGCCTTCCAACTATGGCTACACCTTC.

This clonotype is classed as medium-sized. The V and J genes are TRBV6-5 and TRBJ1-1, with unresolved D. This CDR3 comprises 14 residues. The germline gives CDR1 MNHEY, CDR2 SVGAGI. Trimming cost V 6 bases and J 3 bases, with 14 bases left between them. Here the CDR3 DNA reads TGTGCCAGCAGATCGTGGACGGTCTACACTGAAGCTTTCTTT. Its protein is CASRSWTVYTEAFF.

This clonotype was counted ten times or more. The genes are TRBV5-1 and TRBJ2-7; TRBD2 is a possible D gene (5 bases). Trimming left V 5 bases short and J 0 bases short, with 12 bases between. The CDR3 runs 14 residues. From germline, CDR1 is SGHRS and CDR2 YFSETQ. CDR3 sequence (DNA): TGCGCCAGCAGGGGGAGTCCCCTCTCCTACGAGCAGTACTTC. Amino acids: CASRGSPLSYEQYF. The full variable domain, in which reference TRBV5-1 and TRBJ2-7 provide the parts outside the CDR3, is KAGVTQTPRYLIKTRGQQVTLSCSPISGHRSVSWYQQTPGQGLQFLFEYFSETQRNKGNFPGRFSGRQFSNSRSEMNVSTLELGDSALYLCASRGSPLSYEQYFGPGTRLTVT.

CDR3 residues: CASSLWKGNTEAFF. As DNA, the CDR3 is TGTGCCAGCAGTTTATGGAAGGGGAACACTGAAGCTTTCTTT. J is TRBJ1-1 and V is TRBV12-3 or TRBV12-4; D uncertain. The CDR3 contains 14 residues. V was cut by 2 bases and J by 1 base, with 8 bases left in between.

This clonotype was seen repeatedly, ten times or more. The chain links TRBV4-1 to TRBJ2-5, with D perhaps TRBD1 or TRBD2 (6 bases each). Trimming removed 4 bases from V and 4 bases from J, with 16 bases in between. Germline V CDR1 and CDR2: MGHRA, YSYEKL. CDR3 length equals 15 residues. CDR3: CASSRGGGRGETQYF. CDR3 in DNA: TGCGCCAGCAGCCGAGGAGGGGGGCGCGGAGAGACCCAGTACTTC.

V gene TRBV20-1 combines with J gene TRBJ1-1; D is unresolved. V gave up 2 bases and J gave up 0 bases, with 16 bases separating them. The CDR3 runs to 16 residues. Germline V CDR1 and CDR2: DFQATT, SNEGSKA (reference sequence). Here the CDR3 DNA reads TGCAGTGCTAGATCCCCCCTAACTCTCATGAACACTGAAGCTTTCTTT. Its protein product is CSARSPLTLMNTEAFF.

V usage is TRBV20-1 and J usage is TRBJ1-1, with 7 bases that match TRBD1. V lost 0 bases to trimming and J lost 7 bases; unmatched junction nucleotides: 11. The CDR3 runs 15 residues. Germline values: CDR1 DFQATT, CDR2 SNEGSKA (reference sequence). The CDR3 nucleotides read TGCAGTGCTAGAGAAGAAACTAGACAGGGACTTGAAGCTTTCTTT. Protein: CSAREETRQGLEAFF.